These T cell receptor beta chains were read from a single sample in a study of cytomegalovirus exposure and HLA in healthy donors. Only in-frame clones appear in the TCRdb table, and some are missing; sequencing was by immunoSEQ multiplex PCR. The table records around 150,000 clones, 75% to 90% of them present only once. The specimen was PBMCs. These TCRs come from a human donor in good health. Both conserved end residues are part of each CDR3. A D gene is named only where the DNA matches it firmly. Not every row has a clone size; where given, it reads once, few, many or a size class.

cdr3_nt cdr3_aa j_call d_call v_call clone_size
TGCGCCAGCAGCTTAAGGACAGTGAACACTGAAGCTTTCTTT CASSLRTVNTEAFF TRBJ1-1 - TRBV5-1 -
TGTGCCAGCAGTGTGGAGGGAGGGAACACTGAAGCTTTCTTT CASSVEGGNTEAFF TRBJ1-1 - TRBV2 -
TGTGCCAGCAGCCCCTCGTCAGGGGCCGGCTATGGCTACACCTTC CASSPSSGAGYGYTF TRBJ1-2 - TRBV27 -
TGTGCCAGCAGCGCGGGGGGGCACCGCACCGGGGAGCTGTTTTTT CASSAGGHRTGELFF TRBJ2-2 TRBD2 TRBV9 few
TGCGCCAGCAGTGCGAACGCGGGCCCTAATGAAAAACTGTTTTTT CASSANAGPNEKLFF TRBJ1-4 - TRBV5-1 -
TGTGCCAGCAGCCCGGGACTCACGAACACCGGGGAGCTGTTTTTT CASSPGLTNTGELFF TRBJ2-2 - TRBV5-4 -
TGCGCCAGCAGCCAGTTACGAGGACAGGGGGACACTGAAGCTTTCTTT CASSQLRGQGDTEAFF TRBJ1-1 TRBD1 TRBV4-1 -
TGTGCCAGTAGTGTATCACAGGGGACCTATGGCTACACCTTC CASSVSQGTYGYTF TRBJ1-2 TRBD1 TRBV19 -
TGCGCCAGCAGCCAAGAGGTTGCGGCTAGCGGGGGACTCGGGCAGTTCTTC CASSQEVAASGGLGQFF TRBJ2-1 TRBD2 TRBV4-3 -
TGTGCCAGCAGCTTAGTGGGAGACTCTGGAAACACCATATATTTT CASSLVGDSGNTIYF TRBJ1-3 - TRBV11-2 -
TGTGCCAGCAGCTTTTTGTCACTAGCGGGGGGAATCCTGTACTTC CASSFLSLAGGILYF TRBJ2-7 TRBD2 TRBV5-8 few
TGTGCCAGCAGCTTAGCCGCGTCTGCGAAACTGTTTTTT CASSLAASAKLFF TRBJ1-4 - TRBV11-2 -
TGCGCCAGCAGCCCCCCCGGGACAGAGCAGTTCTTC CASSPPGTEQFF TRBJ2-1 - TRBV5-1 -
TGTGCCAGCAGTGAAGGCAGGGCGGCCTATGGCTACACCTTC CASSEGRAAYGYTF TRBJ1-2 - TRBV25-1 -
TGTGCCAGCAGTACGCAGTACGCTGGCTACACCTTC CASSTQYAGYTF TRBJ1-2 - TRBV25-1 -
TGTGCCAGCAGCGTAGGCGGGGGGGTCTACAATGAGCAGTTCTTC CASSVGGGVYNEQFF TRBJ2-1 TRBD2 TRBV9 -
TGTGCCAGCAGCTCGCGGACAGGGGGCAATTCACCCCTCCACTTT CASSSRTGGNSPLHF TRBJ1-6 TRBD1 TRBV9 -
TGTGCCGCCAGGGGCCAGGGGGGCAATCAGCCCCAGCATTTT CAARGQGGNQPQHF TRBJ1-5 TRBD1 TRBV10-3 once
TGTGCCAGCAGCTTACTAGGTCAGGGGGCTGCATCCTATAATTCACCCCTCCACTTT CASSLLGQGAASYNSPLHF TRBJ1-6 TRBD1 TRBV13 once
TGTGCCAGCAGTGGGACAGTCGATAATTCACCCCTCCACTTT CASSGTVDNSPLHF TRBJ1-6 TRBD1 TRBV5-4 -
TGTGCTAGCAGCCGGACAGTCTACGAGCAGTACTTC CASSRTVYEQYF TRBJ2-7 - TRBV11-3 -
TGTGCCAGCAGTTACTCCCGGGGGGGCCTCAATGAGCAGTTCTTC CASSYSRGGLNEQFF TRBJ2-1 TRBD2 TRBV6-5 -
TGTGCCAGCAGTGAAAGCCGTTTCGATGAGCAGTTCTTC CASSESRFDEQFF TRBJ2-1 - TRBV2 -
TGCGCCAGCAGTCCCCAGGGCTATGGCTACACCTTC CASSPQGYGYTF TRBJ1-2 - TRBV10-2 -
TGCAGCGTTGCAAAACCACAGGGAGGGTATAGCAATCAGCCCCAGCATTTT CSVAKPQGGYSNQPQHF TRBJ1-5 - TRBV29-1 -
TGTGCCAGCAGCTTAGCTTGGCCAGATACGCAGTATTTT CASSLAWPDTQYF TRBJ2-3 - TRBV7-8 -
TGTGCCAGCAGTTACAGGGGGAATAGCAATCAGCCCCAGCATTTT CASSYRGNSNQPQHF TRBJ1-5 - TRBV6-5 -
TGTGCCAGCAGCTTAGGAGGTGAAAAACTGTTTTTT CASSLGGEKLFF TRBJ1-4 - TRBV7-9 -
TGTGCCAGCAGCCAAGATACGGGGTTGGCTCTTAACTATGGCTACACCTTC CASSQDTGLALNYGYTF TRBJ1-2 - TRBV4-2 -
TGCGCCAGCAGCTCGGGACAGGGGACTAGCTCGTGGTCACCCCTCCACTTT CASSSGQGTSSWSPLHF TRBJ1-6 TRBD1 TRBV5-1 -
TGCGCCAGCAGCCAAGAGGGGGGCTCCTACAATGAGCAGTTCTTC CASSQEGGSYNEQFF TRBJ2-1 - TRBV4-3 -
TGTGCCAGCAGCCAAGCAGGGGCCCATCAGCCCCAGCATTTT CASSQAGAHQPQHF TRBJ1-5 - TRBV7-8 -
TGTGCCAGCAGCCCCGGACAGGGGGCGATCTCTGGGGCCAACGTCCTGACTTTC CASSPGQGAISGANVLTF TRBJ2-6 TRBD1 TRBV2 few
TGCGCCAGCAGCCAGGGGACAGGCAACACCGGGGAGCTGTTTTTT CASSQGTGNTGELFF TRBJ2-2 TRBD1 TRBV4-1 -
TGCAGCGTAATTTCCGGGACAGGGGGATTCGGGAACACTGAAGCTTTCTTT CSVISGTGGFGNTEAFF TRBJ1-1 TRBD1 TRBV29-1 few
TGCGCCAGCAGACTAGCGGGGGGGCTAGGCACCGGGGAGCTGTTTTTT CASRLAGGLGTGELFF TRBJ2-2 TRBD2 TRBV10-2 -
TGTGCCAGCAGCTCGTACGGGACAGGGGGGTTCGGCTACACCTTC CASSSYGTGGFGYTF TRBJ1-2 TRBD1 TRBV5-4 once
TGTGCCAGCAGCTTCCTTCTGGGGGCCAACGTCCTGACTTTC CASSFLLGANVLTF TRBJ2-6 - TRBV7-9 -
TGTGCCAGCAGCCCCTTGAGTGGGGGGTCGAACACCGGGGAGCTGTTTTTT CASSPLSGGSNTGELFF TRBJ2-2 - TRBV25-1 -
TGTGCCAGCAGCGGACCGGGACAGGGGTTTTTGGAGCAGTACTTC CASSGPGQGFLEQYF TRBJ2-7 TRBD1 TRBV11-2 -
TGTGCCAGCATCTTTGGACTTAACACTGAAGCTTTCTTT CASIFGLNTEAFF TRBJ1-1 - TRBV6-1 -